Following are 28 T cell receptor beta chains from one sample sequenced in a study of OX40 agonist ivuxolimab in advanced cancers. Using immunoSEQ multiplex PCR, the repertoire was profiled, and TCRdb retains in-frame clones only, with some absent. The sample lists tens of thousands of clones; nearly 90% were seen once. Material: CD4+ or CD8+ T cells sorted from blood, obtained in a trial of the OX40 agonist ivuxolimab. The source is an adult with an advanced solid tumor such as melanoma, head and neck, liver or kidney cancer.

This clone is a singleton in its sample. The chain links TRBV7-6 to TRBJ1-1; maybe TRBD1 (6 bases). The CDR3 is 20 amino acids. Germline-derived CDR1 and CDR2 are SGHVS and FNYEAQ. The V end was cut by 0 bases, the J end by 1 base, with 24 bases between. The chain's CDR3 is CASSLASASIPPGQNTEAFF. The CDR3 DNA sequence: TGTGCCAGCAGCTTAGCCTCCGCCTCAATACCCCCGGGACAGAACACTGAAGCTTTCTTT.

The rearrangement uses TRBV5-8 and TRBJ2-3; 7 positions match TRBD1. Germline values: CDR1 SGHTS, CDR2 YDEGEE. V lost 0 bases to trimming and J lost 2 bases; unmatched junction nucleotides: 18. This CDR3 spans 20 amino acids. The CDR3 DNA sequence: TGTGCCAGCAGCTTGGTTTTGGGAATAGTGAACAGGGGTAACACAGATACGCAGTATTTT. Translation gives CASSLVLGIVNRGNTDTQYF.

This chain joins TRBV6-4 and TRBJ1-2, with 7 bases aligning to TRBD1. The ends lost 3 bases at V and 2 bases at J; junction bases unmatched: 9. Germline assignment: CDR1 MRHNA and CDR2 SNTAGT. The CDR3 spans 16 residues. The CDR3 DNA reads TGTGCCAGCAGTGAAACATACGACAGGGAAAACTATGGCTACACCTTC. This gives the protein CASSETYDRENYGYTF.

Only a few counts were recorded for this clone. This sequence joins TRBV5-1 and TRBJ2-5, with 9 bases lining up with TRBD1. Germline V gene sequence: CDR1 SGHRS, CDR2 YFSETQ. The CDR3 consists of 16 residues. J lost 3 bases, V lost 3 bases, and 9 bases had no gene match. The CDR3, as DNA: TGCGCCAGCAGCTCCACTATGGACAGGGGAGAAGAGACCCAGTACTTC. Protein: CASSSTMDRGEETQYF.

The chain couples TRBV5-1 to TRBJ1-5; D remains ambiguous. The V and J ends lost 0 bases and 0 bases respectively, with 13 bases between them. This CDR3 spans 17 amino acids. Germline CDR1 SGHRS, CDR2 YFSETQ. As DNA, the CDR3 is TGCGCCAGCAGCTTGGCGGGCGGCCCTTATAGCAATCAGCCCCAGCATTTT. Residues: CASSLAGGPYSNQPQHF.

The CDR3 DNA reads TGTGCCAGCAGCTTAAGTAGTCAGCCCTACGAGCAGTACTTC. This codes for CASSLSSQPYEQYF. The chain links TRBV7-9 to TRBJ2-7; D not resolved. CDR3 length: 14 amino acids. The germline V gene has CDR1 SEHNR and CDR2 FQNEAQ (reference sequence). Deletions cut 2 bases from V and 2 bases from J, with 10 bases between.

The chain is built from TRBV11-2 and TRBJ2-5; D might be TRBD2 (6 bases). V was shortened by 5 bases and J by 2 bases, with 15 bases between the two germline ends. The CDR3 spans 15 residues. Germline V gene sequence: CDR1 SGHAT, CDR2 FQNNGV. As DNA, the CDR3 is TGTGCCAGCAGCCCTAGTGGCGGGGTACAAGAGACCCAGTACTTC. It codes for CASSPSGGVQETQYF. The full variable domain, its missing parts supplied by reference TRBV11-2 and TRBJ2-5, is EAGVAQSPRYKIIEKRQSVAFWCNPISGHATLYWYQQILGQGPKLLIQFQNNGVVDDSQLPKDRFSAERLKGVDSTLKIQPAKLEDSAVYLCASSPSGGVQETQYFGPGTRLLVL.

This chain joins TRBV30 and TRBJ2-5; 10 bases map to TRBD2. Germline CDR1 is GTSNPN and CDR2 is SVGIG (reference sequence). The CDR3 is made up of 16 amino acids. After removal of 1 base from V and 2 bases from J, the junction contained 7 bases not matched to a gene. CDR3 residues: CAWSAGAGGPQETQYF. As DNA, the CDR3 is TGTGCCTGGAGTGCGGGAGCGGGGGGGCCTCAAGAGACCCAGTACTTC.

The V and J genes are TRBV6-5 and TRBJ2-5, with TRBD2 as a possible D gene (6 bases). The CDR3 consists of 16 residues. CDR1 is MNHEY, CDR2 SVGAGI, per germline. Trimming removed 2 bases from V and 7 bases from J, with 20 bases in between. CDR3 amino acids: CASSYERGTPVVTQYF. Written as DNA, the CDR3 is TGTGCCAGCAGTTACGAACGCGGGACCCCGGTTGTGACCCAGTACTTC.

This clone was detected once. The chain combines TRBV4-1 with TRBJ1-6; D might be TRBD1 (6 bases). CDR3 size: 18 residues. Germline-derived CDR1 and CDR2 are MGHRA and YSYEKL. Trimming took 5 bases from V and 0 from J, leaving 17 bases between them. CDR3 amino acids: CASSISGQISSYNSPLHF. CDR3 bases: TGCGCCAGCAGCATATCTGGACAGATTAGCTCCTATAATTCACCCCTCCACTTT.

J is TRBJ2-3 and V is TRBV11-3; 10 bases match TRBD2. The germline V gene has CDR1 SGHNT and CDR2 YENEEA. The CDR3 sequence is 15 residues long. Unmatched junction bases numbered 2, after V lost 1 base and J lost 4 bases. As DNA, the CDR3 is TGTGCCAGCAGCTTAGTAGCGGGGGGTTCAGATACGCAGTATTTT. As protein: CASSLVAGGSDTQYF.

This clone has a handful of counts. A read error may account for a junction end that differs from germline. The J gene is TRBJ2-3, the V gene TRBV6-1; D remains unclear. Germline assignment: CDR1 MNHNS and CDR2 SASEGT. This CDR3 region has 15 residues. CDR3 DNA sequence: TGTGCCATCAGTGATCTAACGGGTGGCACAGATACGCAGTATTTT. Translation: CAISDLTGGTDTQYF.

This clone is classed as medium-sized. V is TRBV7-9 and J is TRBJ2-7; TRBD2 matches 8 bases. Germline V CDR1 and CDR2: SEHNR, FQNEAQ (reference sequence). This CDR3 region has 16 residues. V trimming: 1 base; J trimming: 0 bases; junction bases outside the gene matches: 5. CDR3 nucleotides: TGTGCCAGCAGCTTAGAAACGCGGGGGGCCTCCTACGAGCAGTACTTC. Its protein is CASSLETRGASYEQYF. Filled out from reference TRBV7-9 and TRBJ2-7, the complete variable domain reads DTGVSQNPRHKITKRGQNVTFRCDPISEHNRLYWYRQTLGQGPEFLTYFQNEAQLEKSRLLSDRFSAERPKGSFSTLEIQRTEQGDSAMYLCASSLETRGASYEQYFGPGTRLTVT.

The V gene is TRBV6-5, the J gene TRBJ2-7; no clear D. The CDR3 covers 13 residues. Germline CDR1 and CDR2: MNHEY and SVGAGI. Trimming left V 1 base short and J 2 bases short, with 6 bases between. CDR3 sequence reads: CASSYFITYEQYF. In DNA, the CDR3 is TGTGCCAGCAGTTACTTCATTACCTACGAGCAGTACTTC.

This clone showed up just a few times. The chain carries TRBV30 and TRBJ1-5, with D tentatively TRBD1 (5 bases). Trimming pared 3 bases from V and 5 bases from J, leaving 11 bases between. Germline loops: CDR1 GTSNPN, CDR2 SVGIG (reference sequence). There are 13 residues in the CDR3. The CDR3 DNA is TGTGCCTGGAGCCGGGACGGCTATCAGCCCCAGCATTTT. This gives the protein CAWSRDGYQPQHF.

The rearrangement uses TRBV28 and TRBJ1-5, with D possibly TRBD1 on 5 matching bases. Germline V gene lookup returns CDR1 MDHEN and CDR2 SYDVKM. V lost 6 bases and J 3 bases, leaving 15 bases between the germline ends. This CDR3 is 15 amino acids long. In DNA form, the CDR3 reads TGTGCCAGCAGCCCCCCGGGGGAGAACAATCAGCCCCAGCATTTT. Its translation is CASSPPGENNQPQHF. The full variable domain, rest sourced from reference TRBV28 and TRBJ1-5, is DVKVTQSSRYLVKRTGEKVFLECVQDMDHENMFWYRQDPGLGLRLIYFSYDVKMKEKGDIPEGYSVSREKKERFSLILESASTNQTSMYLCASSPPGENNQPQHFGDGTRLSIL.

This chain uses TRBV11-2 with TRBJ2-4; D is undetermined. Trimming took 4 bases from V and 0 from J, leaving 10 bases between them. The CDR3 loop spans 15 amino acids. Germline CDR1 SGHAT, CDR2 FQNNGV. The CDR3: CASSSVLIAKNIQYF. The CDR3 DNA follows: TGTGCCAGCAGCTCTGTCCTGATAGCCAAAAACATTCAGTACTTC.

This sequence joins TRBV28 and TRBJ1-5, with D tentatively TRBD1 (5 bases). CDR1 is MDHEN and CDR2 is SYDVKM in the germline V gene. The CDR3 loop spans 15 amino acids. Trimming removed 1 base at V and 2 bases at J, with 9 bases between. Written as DNA, the CDR3 is TGTGCCAGCAGTTTATCAGGGTTTGGCAATCAGCCCCAGCATTTT. Its translation is CASSLSGFGNQPQHF.

The chain combines TRBV4-1 with TRBJ2-3; 13 bases align to TRBD2. With V trimmed by 0 bases and J by 5 bases, 5 bases remained unmatched. The CDR3 sequence is 17 residues long. Per the germline V gene, CDR1 is MGHRA and CDR2 is YSYEKL. This CDR3 reads CASSQESRLAGGDTQYF. The CDR3 nucleotides read TGCGCCAGCAGCCAAGAAAGTCGACTAGCGGGGGGAGATACGCAGTATTTT.

Concerning this clone: The sample carries other DNA sequences with the same CDR3. The chain employs TRBV27 and TRBJ2-3; the D gene is possibly TRBD2 (6 bases). V lost 4 bases and J lost 1, with 6 bases in between. Germline CDR1 is MNHEY and CDR2 is SMNVEV (reference sequence). CDR3 length: 13 amino acids. This chain's CDR3 is CASSSGGTDTQYF. The CDR3 nucleotides read TGTGCCAGCAGTTCGGGGGGCACAGATACGCAGTATTTT.

The chain links TRBV28 to TRBJ2-3; maybe TRBD2 (6 bases). The CDR3 has 15 amino acids. V was pared by 3 bases and J by 6 bases, with 16 bases between. Looked up from germline, CDR1 is MDHEN and CDR2 is SYDVKM. In DNA form, the CDR3 reads TGTGCCAGCAGTTTGTTGACTAGGGTCCTTGATACGCAGTATTTT. Translation: CASSLLTRVLDTQYF.

This clone was picked up a small number of times. The V call is TRBV25-1, the J call TRBJ1-2; possibly TRBD1 for D (6 bases). Trimming took 5 bases from V and 2 from J, leaving 12 bases between them. The CDR3 has 14 residues. Per germline, CDR1 MGHDK and CDR2 SYGVNS. CDR3 sequence reads: CASSYSTGNYGYTF. CDR3 sequence (DNA): TGTGCCAGCAGTTACTCTACAGGGAACTATGGCTACACCTTC.

This rearrangement joins TRBV15 to TRBJ1-1; D not certain. The CDR3 consists of 13 residues. With 0 bases removed from V and 5 bases from J, the gap between germline ends came to 7 bases. Germline V gene data show CDR1 as LNHNV and CDR2 as YYDKDF (reference sequence). The CDR3 bases are TGTGCCACCAGCAGAGAAGTGGGGACTGAAGCTTTCTTT. Protein: CATSREVGTEAFF.

V gene TRBV4-3 combines with J gene TRBJ2-1, with TRBD2 matching 8 bases. Germline loops: CDR1 LGHNA, CDR2 YSLEER. The CDR3 contains 15 residues. The trim removed 3 bases at V and 7 bases at J, leaving 8 bases unmatched. CDR3 nucleotides: TGCGCCAGCAGCCACAGAGCGGGGGCAGAAAATGAGCAGTTCTTC. Its protein product is CASSHRAGAENEQFF.

The chain joins TRBV7-9 to TRBJ2-5; 9 positions match TRBD2. V gave up 0 bases and J gave up 4 bases; unmatched junction bases: 6. The CDR3 covers 16 residues. Germline assignment: CDR1 SEHNR and CDR2 FQNEAQ (reference sequence). CDR3 region: CASSLAGTSPPETQYF. Written as DNA, the CDR3 is TGTGCCAGCAGCTTAGCCGGGACTAGCCCCCCAGAGACCCAGTACTTC.

The chain uses TRBV28 and TRBJ1-6, with 7 bases fitting TRBD1. There are 17 residues in the CDR3. The germline V gene has CDR1 MDHEN and CDR2 SYDVKM. The junction had 14 bases not matched to a gene; V was cut back by 3 bases and J by 9 bases. CDR3 amino acids: CASSFALGQEGTSPLHF. The CDR3 DNA is TGTGCCAGCAGTTTTGCACTCGGACAGGAAGGAACTTCACCCCTCCACTTT.

The chain recombines TRBV6-5 with TRBJ2-7, with a weak D call TRBD1 (6 bases). The CDR3 runs 11 residues. Germline CDR1 and CDR2: MNHEY and SVGAGI. V shed 5 bases and J shed 7 bases, with 9 bases lying between them. The CDR3 region is CASSEGTEQYF. For the CDR3, the DNA is TGTGCCAGCAGTGAAGGGACAGAGCAGTACTTC.

This sequence joins TRBV5-4 and TRBJ1-3, with unresolved D. From germline, CDR1 is SGHNT and CDR2 YYREEE (reference sequence). Trimming took 0 bases from V and 0 from J, leaving 4 bases between them. There are 14 residues in the CDR3. As DNA, the CDR3 is TGTGCCAGCAGCTTGGACGGCTCTGGAAACACCATATATTTT. Residues: CASSLDGSGNTIYF.